This passage covers 4 T cell receptor beta chains from one sample sequenced in a study of blood T cell repertoires in COVID-19. Some clones are missing from TCRdb's copy, which holds only in-frame ones; the method was immunoSEQ multiplex PCR. In the table there are over 200,000 clones, about 87% of which are singletons. Sequencing input: peripheral blood. Receptors were obtained from a woman aged 45-65 years with acute or convalescent COVID-19.

The chain has TRBV3-1 (or the pseudogene TRBV3-2) and TRBJ2-1, with 8 bases lining up with TRBD2. In germline, CDR1 is LGHDT, CDR2 YNNKEL (reference sequence). The ends lost 1 base at V and 8 bases at J; junction bases unmatched: 4. The CDR3 contains 14 residues. The CDR3 bases are TGTGCCAGCAGCCAAGCGGGAGGGCCACATGAGCAGTTCTTC. Protein sequence: CASSQAGGPHEQFF.

This chain joins TRBV5-1 and TRBJ2-1; perhaps TRBD2 as D (7 bases). The germline gives CDR1 SGHRS, CDR2 YFSETQ. Trimming removed 0 bases at V and 9 bases at J, with 19 bases between. The CDR3 spans 16 residues. CDR3 in amino acids: CASSLGTRGAEGEQFF. CDR3 in DNA: TGCGCCAGCAGCTTGGGAACCCGGGGGGCAGAGGGTGAGCAGTTCTTC.

Only a few counts were recorded for this clone. The gene calls are TRBV29-1 and TRBJ2-7; TRBD2 agrees at 9 bases. The CDR3 runs to 13 residues. With V trimmed by 8 bases and J by 7 bases, 12 bases remained unmatched. Germline assignment: CDR1 SQVTM and CDR2 ANQGSEA. The CDR3: CSTRSGSSEEQYF. In nucleotides, the CDR3 is TGCAGCACCCGTAGCGGGAGTTCTGAAGAGCAGTACTTC.

The chain links TRBV7-6 to TRBJ2-7; D gene ambiguous. CDR3 size: 13 residues. Germline V CDR1 and CDR2: SGHVS, FNYEAQ. V was clipped by 5 bases and J by 2 bases, with 10 bases between them. The CDR3, as DNA: TGTGCCAGCAGCCCCCCGGTCCCCTACGAGCAGTACTTC. Its protein is CASSPPVPYEQYF.